These 17 T cell receptor beta chains share one sample of origin, sequenced in a study of blood T cells in healthy people across ages. A sample-barcoded 5' primer and a J-beta primer mix were used in a second PCR of about 6 to 11 cycles. TCRdb re-analysed the 5' RACE reads in MiXCR, keeping a single row per CDR3 protein. The data show 1,300,000 or so distinct CDR3 sequences, roughly 59% seen once. Sequenced input: blood. The receptors stem from a man younger than 35 in good health.

Only a few counts were recorded for this clonotype. V gene TRBV12-3 or TRBV12-4 combines with J gene TRBJ2-7; the D gene is possibly TRBD1 (6 bases). V lost 6 bases, J lost 6 bases, and 24 bases lay in between. This CDR3 has 16 residues. The CDR3 sequence: CASRIIPDSPFVEQYF. The CDR3 DNA reads as TGTGCCAGCAGGATAATTCCGGACAGCCCCTTCGTCGAGCAGTACTTC.

V usage is TRBV2 and J usage is TRBJ1-2; D is unclear. CDR1 is SNHLY and CDR2 is FYNNEI in the germline V gene. The CDR3 loop spans 13 amino acids. V lost 6 bases and J 5 bases, leaving 13 bases between the germline ends. CDR3 residues: CASSQIGDYGYTF. DNA for the CDR3: TGTGCCAGCAGCCAAATAGGAGATTATGGCTACACCTTC.

This clonotype was observed a single time. The chain carries TRBV25-1 and TRBJ1-2; D perhaps matches TRBD1 (5 bases). CDR3 length equals 14 residues. Germline loops: CDR1 MGHDK, CDR2 SYGVNS. V was trimmed by 2 bases and J by 4 bases, leaving 11 bases between them. CDR3 in amino acids: CASSEQGFGYGYTF. The CDR3, as DNA: TGTGCCAGCAGTGAACAGGGCTTCGGCTATGGCTACACCTTC.

V is TRBV6-5 and J is TRBJ2-5; D is ambiguous. V lost 6 bases to trimming and J lost 2 bases, with 19 bases between them. Germline CDR1 MNHEY, CDR2 SVGAGI. The CDR3 has 16 amino acids. CDR3 DNA sequence: TGTGCCAGCAGCCCAAGCCTTGACTCCGTTCAAGAGACCCAGTACTTC. Its translation: CASSPSLDSVQETQYF.

This clonotype was observed many times. The rearrangement uses TRBV5-1 and TRBJ2-7, with D unresolved. Germline V gene data show CDR1 as SGHRS and CDR2 as YFSETQ. The CDR3 covers 11 residues. The ends were cut back, 1 base at V and 5 bases at J, with 4 bases in the middle. The CDR3 DNA is TGCGCCAGCAGCTTGCACGACGAGCAGTACTTC. Amino acids: CASSLHDEQYF.

The rearrangement links TRBV10-3 to TRBJ1-1, with D tentatively TRBD1 (6 bases). Looked up from germline, CDR1 is ENHRY and CDR2 is SYGVKD. This CDR3 spans 14 amino acids. Deletions cut 3 bases from V and 10 bases from J, with 18 bases between. CDR3 protein: CAISDRQGMQLAFF. DNA of the CDR3: TGTGCCATCAGTGATCGGCAGGGGATGCAGTTAGCTTTCTTT.

There are a few counts of this clonotype. The CDR3 DNA follows: TGCGCCAGCAGCCAAGACTCACGCCCCGGTTACGAGCAGTACTTC. Protein: CASSQDSRPGYEQYF. V and J are TRBV4-3 and TRBJ2-7; D uncertain. From germline, CDR1 is LGHNA and CDR2 YSLEER. V shed 0 bases and J shed 4 bases, with 13 bases lying between them. CDR3 length: 15 amino acids.

The genes are TRBV9 and TRBJ2-7; D perhaps matches TRBD1 (6 bases). Trimming removed 3 bases at V and 5 bases at J, with 18 bases between. The CDR3 covers 15 residues. Germline loops: CDR1 SGDLS, CDR2 YYNGEE. The CDR3 DNA reads TGTGCCAGCAGCGCGAACCTCGGGACATATGACGAGCAGTACTTC. Protein: CASSANLGTYDEQYF.

This clonotype was found a few times. This chain joins TRBV7-2 and TRBJ2-1; a weak D match, TRBD2 (6 bases). The CDR3 covers 15 residues. Germline values: CDR1 SGHTA, CDR2 FQGNSA. The ends were cut back, 6 bases at V and 0 bases at J, with 12 bases in the middle. The CDR3 sequence is CASSQAGPSYNEQFF. In DNA form, the CDR3 reads TGTGCCAGCAGTCAAGCGGGTCCCTCCTACAATGAGCAGTTCTTC.

At least ten counts were recorded for this clonotype. This chain connects TRBV20-1 to TRBJ2-1, with D unclear. Per the germline V gene, CDR1 is DFQATT and CDR2 is SNEGSKA (reference sequence). The length of the CDR3 is 12 residues. Trimming took 3 bases from V and 6 from J, leaving 9 bases between them. CDR3 DNA sequence: TGCAGTGCTAGGTTGGCGATCAATGAGCAGTTCTTC. Translation: CSARLAINEQFF.

The rearrangement links TRBV6-1 to TRBJ2-7; 10 nucleotides agree with TRBD1. Germline V lookup: CDR1 MNHNS, CDR2 SASEGT. Trimming took 7 bases from V and 3 from J; bases not matched to a gene: 9. The CDR3 runs to 15 residues. The CDR3 region has the DNA TGTGCCAGCAACCTCAGACAGGGGGCTTTCTACGAGCAGTACTTC. It specifies CASNLRQGAFYEQYF.

The V gene is TRBV20-1, the J gene TRBJ2-1; D gene ambiguous. The J call may be faulty, since TRBJ2-7 better matches the DNA end. This CDR3 region has 13 residues. Germline V gene sequence: CDR1 DFQATT, CDR2 SNEGSKA (reference sequence). CDR3 DNA sequence: TGCAGTGCTAGAGATGGTGGCAGGTACGAGCAGTACTTC. Amino acid sequence: CSARDGGRYEQYF.

Only a few counts were recorded for this clonotype. V is TRBV18 and J is TRBJ1-2; the D gene is possibly TRBD1 (6 bases). Looked up from germline, CDR1 is KGHSH and CDR2 is LQKENI. The V and J ends lost 3 bases and 4 bases respectively, with 18 bases between them. There are 16 residues in the CDR3. The CDR3 sequence: CASSPKAGAPLYGYTF. The CDR3 bases are TGTGCCAGCTCACCGAAGGCAGGGGCGCCCCTCTATGGCTACACCTTC. Together with reference TRBV18 and TRBJ1-2, the CDR3 gives the full variable domain: NAGVMQNPRHLVRRRGQEARLRCSPMKGHSHVYWYRQLPEEGLKFMVYLQKENIIDESGMPKERFSAEFPKEGPSILRIQQVVRGDSAAYFCASSPKAGAPLYGYTFGSGTRLTVV.

The CDR3 DNA reads TGTGCCAGCAGTTTAACAGGGGGGGACTATAATTCACCCCTCCACTTT. Residues: CASSLTGGDYNSPLHF. The chain employs TRBV28 and TRBJ1-6; 8 positions agree with TRBD1. The germline V gene has CDR1 MDHEN and CDR2 SYDVKM. This CDR3 has 16 residues. V lost 2 bases to trimming and J lost 3 bases; unmatched junction nucleotides: 3.

The V and J genes are TRBV27 and TRBJ2-3; D gene uncertain. There are 14 residues in the CDR3. With 3 bases removed from V and 0 bases from J, the gap between germline ends came to 7 bases. Germline V lookup: CDR1 MNHEY, CDR2 SMNVEV (reference sequence). The CDR3 coding sequence is TGTGCCAGCAGTTTTTCGCCGAGCACAGATACGCAGTATTTT. Translating gives CASSFSPSTDTQYF.

The chain combines TRBV7-9 with TRBJ1-2, with 11 bases that match TRBD1. This CDR3 has 15 residues. Germline CDR1 and CDR2: SEHNR and FQNEAQ (reference sequence). V shed 5 bases and J 4 bases; nucleotides not matched to a gene: 6. The CDR3, as DNA: TGTGCCAGCAGCCCCGGGACAGGGGGTATCTATGGCTACACCTTC. Translated: CASSPGTGGIYGYTF.

The chain has TRBV27 and TRBJ1-6, with a possible D match to TRBD1 (6 bases). Germline loops: CDR1 MNHEY, CDR2 SMNVEV (reference sequence). V lost 3 bases to trimming and J lost 8 bases, with 17 bases between them. The CDR3 runs 16 residues. The CDR3: CASSLGIGGAHSPLHF. For the CDR3, the DNA is TGTGCCAGCAGTTTGGGGATAGGGGGGGCCCATTCACCCCTCCACTTT.